This TCR beta chain originates from a study of blood T cell repertoires in COVID-19 (dated by TCRdb to the early 2020s). Concerning the study at large: Collaborator samples came from the United States, Italy and Spain and covered acute and convalescent phases of COVID-19. The samples were drawn from two sources: the first 160 participants of the ongoing ImmuneRACE study, and 1,000 to 1,500 subjects contributed by 6 global collaborators. Deeply sampled blood TCRbeta repertoires from subjects exposed to, actively infected with, or recovered from COVID-19 were included in the dataset. A freely available public database, intended as a resource for researchers studying the immune response to SARS-CoV-2, is where the repertoires were released. The material from the prospective study consisted of cDNA or gDNA derived from T cells, B-cell-depleted T cells, or PBMCs. Sample metadata almost always included a de-identified subject ID, COVID-19 status, age in years and sex. Where available, HLA class I and class II types were taken from metadata supplied by the sample provider and were not determined by assay-based typing. What the research found in general, with its limitations: The quantity of clinical and demographic metadata differed by source and by participant and was supplied without curation.

A second Seattle source provided samples from volunteer blood donors who had recovered from COVID-19. Collaborating institutions collected whole blood in K2EDTA tubes following their own protocols. For TCRbeta analysis, collaborator samples were shipped as frozen whole blood, as isolated PBMCs, or as DNA extracted from either sample type. This clone was found a few times. The specificity of this receptor is unknown. Within one base of it there is no much larger clone, and no base qualities were kept. The immunoSEQ Assay, a bias-controlled multiplex PCR, was used to amplify TCRbeta CDR3 regions from genomic DNA. The study's processing was this. The number of nucleated cells in each sample was estimated from the amplification of reference gene primers within the assay. Sequence reads were collapsed and filtered to measure the absolute abundance of every unique TCRbeta CDR3 rearrangement. For each sample, productive Simpson clonality was calculated by taking the square root of Simpson's diversity index across productive rearrangements. TCRdb's version of the immuneACCESS table is confined to in-frame rearrangements and falls short of the full clone set. An unresolved V gene accounts for under half of the shortfall where checked; the remainder is of unknown origin. From that table come the V and J calls and clone size; the DNA was used to work out D and trimming. Counted in this sample were about 200,000 clones; less than 85% of them appeared once. Together, the top ten hold around an eighth of the sample.

Via the germline V gene, CDR1 is SGHDN and CDR2 FVKESK. The cysteine opens and the phenylalanine closes a CDR3 of 14 amino acids. Kept here is only the CDR3 DNA, which spans 42 bases and is read in frame from base 1. For this chain, trimming is 3 bases at the V end and 5 bases at the J end, and the number of junction bases without a gene match is 2. Sequenced material: peripheral blood. This sequence uses TRBV14 and TRBJ2-1, with TRBD2 matching 9 junction bases. The sequence was collected from a man between 50 and 59 years old who had recovered from COVID-19. This receptor has the CDR3 CASSQLAGNNEQFF. In nucleotide form, the sequence is TGTGCCAGCAGCCAGCTAGCGGGAAACAATGAGCAGTTCTTC.